At least ten counts were recorded for the clone carrying this T cell receptor (beta chain). Its specificity is unknown. Germline trimming cut 6 bases from V and 7 bases from J; bases unmatched to any gene: 8. CDR1 and CDR2 from the germline V gene are MDHEN and SYDVKM. The CDR3 is made up of 13 amino acids. These data are taken from a study of regulatory T cells in long-lasting Graves disease. Points from the study as a whole: In persistent patients, shared public clonotypes (around 2,600) outnumbered those in new patients (around 1,000). Authors noted too few samples as a limitation.

The TCR beta library used iRepertoire HTBI primers with Arm-PCR amplification of CDR3. TCRdb re-called the multiplex PCR reads with MiXCR, one entry per CDR3 protein. The sample holds hundreds of thousands of distinct CDR3 sequences, roughly 22% seen once. The time point here: persistent/refractory GD, antithyroid drugs over 5 years with positive TRAb. TCR sequences were obtained from RNA taken from PBMCs. Each of the patients was recruited from an endocrinology department situated in Xi'an, China. The V and J genes are TRBV28 and TRBJ2-5; 7 bases are shared with TRBD1. This TCR came from a female donor with Graves disease. This material consisted of peripheral blood mononuclear cells (PBMCs), taken when the disease was refractory, from a patient treated with antithyroid drugs. CDR3 protein: CASSINRGGTQYF. Here the CDR3 DNA reads TGTGCCAGCAGCATAAACAGGGGTGGGACCCAGTACTTC.